These 22 T cell receptor beta chains originate from one sample sequenced in a study of blood T cell repertoires in COVID-19. The method was immunoSEQ multiplex PCR; TCRdb's version includes in-frame clones alone and lacks a portion of them. Altogether under 350,000 clones are present, approximately 83% being singletons, with the ten largest covering around 4.2%. Sequenced input: PBMCs or T cells enriched from blood (not recorded which). The receptors originated from a woman aged 40 to 55 with acute COVID-19.

There are a few counts of this clone. The chain employs TRBV10-3 and TRBJ1-1; D is ambiguous. Germline CDR1 is ENHRY and CDR2 is SYGVKD. This CDR3 is built from 13 residues. Trimming left V 1 base short and J 4 bases short, with 7 bases between. The CDR3 here is CAISELWATEAFF. CDR3 nucleotide sequence: TGTGCCATCAGTGAGTTATGGGCCACTGAAGCTTTCTTT.

The chain employs TRBV18 and TRBJ1-2; D ambiguous. With 2 bases removed from V and 2 bases from J, the gap between germline ends came to 9 bases. CDR1 is KGHSH, CDR2 LQKENI, per germline. The CDR3 is 14 amino acids. The CDR3 DNA reads TGTGCCAGCTCACCATTGGAGGGAAACTATGGCTACACCTTC. Its translation is CASSPLEGNYGYTF. Complete variable domain (other parts from reference TRBV18 and TRBJ1-2): NAGVMQNPRHLVRRRGQEARLRCSPMKGHSHVYWYRQLPEEGLKFMVYLQKENIIDESGMPKERFSAEFPKEGPSILRIQQVVRGDSAAYFCASSPLEGNYGYTFGSGTRLTVV.

There are many counts of this clone. The gene calls are TRBV9 and TRBJ1-1, with D possibly matching TRBD1 (6 bases). CDR3 length: 14 residues. V gave up 1 base and J gave up 1 base, with 8 bases separating them. Germline-derived CDR1 and CDR2 are SGDLS and YYNGEE. The CDR3 loop is CASSVQGQNTEAFF. CDR3 nucleotides: TGTGCCAGCAGCGTACAGGGACAGAACACTGAAGCTTTCTTT.

Here the CDR3 DNA reads TGTGCCAGCAGTTTAGTCACTAGCGGGGGGGCATCTACGCAGTATTTT. Amino acids: CASSLVTSGGASTQYF. This chain connects TRBV28 to TRBJ2-3, with 13 bases aligning to TRBD2. This CDR3 comprises 16 residues. V lost 2 bases to trimming and J lost 8 bases; unmatched junction nucleotides: 7. Germline lookup yields CDR1 MDHEN and CDR2 SYDVKM.

The J gene is TRBJ1-1, the V gene TRBV6-6; no reliable D call. Deletions cut 2 bases from V and 4 bases from J, with 14 bases between. Germline V lookup: CDR1 MNHNY, CDR2 SVGAGI (reference sequence). This CDR3 contains 15 residues. The CDR3: CASSYPGGLFTEAFF. CDR3 in DNA: TGTGCCAGCAGTTACCCCGGCGGACTTTTCACTGAAGCTTTCTTT.

V usage is TRBV20-1 and J usage is TRBJ2-3; no clear D. In germline, CDR1 is DFQATT, CDR2 SNEGSKA (reference sequence). The CDR3 is 11 residues long. V was trimmed by 3 bases and J by 1 base, leaving 2 bases between them. In nucleotides, the CDR3 is TGCAGTGCTAGCGGCACAGATACGCAGTATTTT. As protein: CSASGTDTQYF.

This chain uses TRBV4-2 with TRBJ1-4; 7 bases agree with TRBD1. Germline lookup yields CDR1 LGHNA and CDR2 YNFKEQ. The CDR3 contains 16 residues. The V gene end was trimmed by 0 bases and the J gene end by 5 bases; junction bases not matched to a gene: 6. The CDR3 spells CASSQDSGRGNEKLFF. As DNA, the CDR3 is TGTGCCAGCAGCCAAGATTCTGGCAGGGGGAATGAAAAACTGTTTTTT.

The chain employs TRBV23-1 and TRBJ2-1; 7 bases are a match to TRBD2. TRBV23-1 is marked as an open reading frame, function uncertain. J was trimmed by 6 bases and V by 1 base; bases with no gene match: 15. This CDR3 is 18 amino acids long. Here the CDR3 DNA reads TGCGCCAGCAGTCAATTCCTGGTGGTGCGCGGGAGCTCCAATGAGCAGTTCTTC. Protein sequence: CASSQFLVVRGSSNEQFF.

The rearrangement joins TRBV5-1 to TRBJ2-5; weak D call: TRBD2 (7 bases). This CDR3 is 14 amino acids long. V was shortened by 4 bases and J by 0 bases, with 10 bases between the two germline ends. Looked up from germline, CDR1 is SGHRS and CDR2 is YFSETQ. CDR3 DNA: TGCGCCAGCAGCCCCGGGGGGCACCAAGAGACCCAGTACTTC. Its translation: CASSPGGHQETQYF.

The chain links TRBV2 to TRBJ2-7; D is possibly TRBD1 (6 bases). V was shortened by 6 bases and J by 3 bases, with 15 bases between the two germline ends. Germline V lookup: CDR1 SNHLY, CDR2 FYNNEI. The CDR3 runs to 14 residues. The CDR3 DNA is TGTGCCAGCAGGGCAGGGGCTCCGGACTACGAGCAGTACTTC. This sequence encodes CASRAGAPDYEQYF.

The J gene is TRBJ2-2, the V gene TRBV7-2; 10 nucleotides match TRBD2. The CDR3 length is 17 residues. CDR1 and CDR2 (germline): SGHTA, FQGNSA. Trimming cost V 1 base and J 1 base; bases outside gene matches: 3. Written as DNA, the CDR3 is TGTGCCAGCAGCTTAGGGGGACTAGCGTTGAACACCGGGGAGCTGTTTTTT. Translated: CASSLGGLALNTGELFF.

The rearrangement links TRBV19 to TRBJ1-4; no reliable D call. Germline assignment: CDR1 LNHDA and CDR2 SQIVND (reference sequence). Trimming shortened V by 6 bases and J by 2 bases, and 13 bases separated the two germline ends. This CDR3 is 15 amino acids long. DNA of the CDR3: TGTGCCAGTAGCAGGCTGCGGGCTACTAATGAAAAACTGTTTTTT. Protein: CASSRLRATNEKLFF.

This clone has just one count. The J gene is TRBJ2-7, the V gene TRBV5-4; 8 positions agree with TRBD1. The germline gives CDR1 SGHNT, CDR2 YYREEE (reference sequence). The CDR3 totals 15 residues. J lost 3 bases, V lost 0 bases, and 5 bases had no gene match. CDR3 DNA: TGTGCCAGCAGCTTGGGCCGGGACAGGAGCTACGAGCAGTACTTC. Protein product: CASSLGRDRSYEQYF.

This CDR3 is CASSQGTSGIVQFF. For the CDR3, the DNA is TGCGCCAGCAGCCAGGGGACTAGCGGGATTGTTCAGTTCTTC. The chain is built from TRBV4-3 and TRBJ2-1, with 13 bases fitting TRBD2. Germline V gene lookup returns CDR1 LGHNA and CDR2 YSLEER. Losses at the gene ends were 3 bases for V and 13 bases for J; bases not matched to a gene: 6. The length of the CDR3 is 14 residues.

This clone showed up just a few times. This chain links TRBV5-1 with TRBJ1-2; TRBD1 is a possible D gene (5 bases). Looked up from germline, CDR1 is SGHRS and CDR2 is YFSETQ. The CDR3 totals 16 residues. Trimming took off 4 bases at V and 2 bases at J, with 18 bases between the two ends. CDR3 sequence (DNA): TGCGCCAGCAGCGCAGGCTCGACAGTATCAAACTATGGCTACACCTTC. Its protein product is CASSAGSTVSNYGYTF.

This chain connects TRBV6-2 or TRBV6-3 to TRBJ2-7, with D possibly being TRBD1 (6 bases). Per the germline V gene, CDR1 is MNHEY and CDR2 is SVGEGT. The CDR3 contains 11 residues. The V gene lost 5 bases and the J gene lost 6 bases, with 8 bases spanning the gap. The chain's CDR3 is CASSTGSEQYF. The CDR3, as DNA: TGTGCCAGCAGTACAGGGAGCGAGCAGTACTTC.

V usage is TRBV5-1 and J usage is TRBJ1-2, with a tentative D call TRBD1 (5 bases). The CDR3 is 13 amino acids. Trimming stripped 4 bases from V and 7 bases from J, with 14 bases between. CDR1 SGHRS and CDR2 YFSETQ come from the germline V gene. In DNA form, the CDR3 reads TGCGCCAGCAGCCGTCAGGGTGATACTGGCTACACCTTC. It encodes CASSRQGDTGYTF.

This chain joins TRBV11-2 and TRBJ1-2, with D possibly TRBD1 on 5 matching bases. CDR1 is SGHAT and CDR2 is FQNNGV in the germline V gene. Trimming shortened V by 10 bases and J by 1 base, and 16 bases separated the two germline ends. This CDR3 is built from 14 residues. The CDR3 protein is CATQTLGVNYGYTF. CDR3 coding DNA: TGTGCCACCCAAACCCTAGGGGTTAACTATGGCTACACCTTC.

The chain recombines TRBV2 with TRBJ2-5; D might be TRBD1 (5 bases). Germline-derived CDR1 and CDR2 are SNHLY and FYNNEI. The CDR3 totals 13 residues. V was pared by 8 bases and J by 2 bases, with 12 bases between. CDR3 protein: CASPETEQETQYF. The CDR3 DNA sequence: TGTGCCAGCCCCGAGACAGAACAAGAGACCCAGTACTTC.

The rearrangement joins TRBV10-3 to TRBJ2-1, with D maybe TRBD2 (6 bases). Trimming took 8 bases from V and 6 from J, leaving 8 bases between them. Germline V gene lookup returns CDR1 ENHRY and CDR2 SYGVKD. The CDR3 has 11 amino acids. CDR3 sequence (DNA): TGTGCCATCCTTAGCGGCAATGAGCAGTTCTTC. It translates to CAILSGNEQFF.

The V gene is TRBV3-1 (or the pseudogene TRBV3-2), the J gene TRBJ2-2, with TRBD2 matching 13 bases. V was clipped by 4 bases and J by 7 bases; unmatched bases: 6. The CDR3 contains 16 residues. From germline, CDR1 is LGHDT and CDR2 YNNKEL (reference sequence). CDR3 residues: CASSLGLAGAGGELFF. The CDR3 DNA sequence: TGTGCCAGCAGCCTTGGACTAGCGGGAGCAGGCGGGGAGCTGTTTTTT.

This chain connects TRBV18 to TRBJ2-7, with 8 bases that match TRBD2. Losses at the gene ends were 0 bases for V and 2 bases for J; bases not matched to a gene: 3. Germline lookup yields CDR1 KGHSH and CDR2 LQKENI. The CDR3 is 15 residues long. The CDR3 nucleotides are TGTGCCAGCTCACCACCAGCGGGGGCCACCTACGAGCAGTACTTC. It yields the protein CASSPPAGATYEQYF.